Included here is one TCR beta chain sequence, with context. Its specificity is not known. Together with a sample-barcoded 5' primer, a J-beta primer mix was included in a second PCR lasting roughly 6 to 12 cycles. TCRdb re-derived calls from the 5' RACE reads in MiXCR, one entry per CDR3 protein. The sample gives around 1,900,000 distinct CDR3 sequences, roughly 43% of which show up once; about 21% is in the top ten. This record belongs to a study of blood T cells in healthy people across ages. Study-level findings and limits: Measured against age, TCR beta diversity per million T cells decreased in a roughly linear manner.

The V gene's germline CDR1 is DFQATT and CDR2 SNEGSKA (reference sequence). Trimming shortened V by 7 bases and J by 5 bases, and 20 bases separated the two germline ends. The CDR3 contains 14 residues. Specimen: blood. This rearrangement joins TRBV20-1 to TRBJ2-5; perhaps D is TRBD1 or TRBD2 (5 bases each). The TCR originated in a human donor in good health. In DNA form, the CDR3 reads TGCAGTGGATTACTCTCGGGATGGGGGGAGACCCAGTACTTC. This codes for CSGLLSGWGETQYF.